This T cell receptor (beta chain) was found in a study of blood T cell repertoires in COVID-19. As for the study in general: Spain, Italy and the United States supplied samples that represented acute and convalescent COVID-19.

The cohort comprised adults aged about 18 to 100 years residing in about two dozen US areas. CDR3 length equals 14 residues. The data were produced by immunoSEQ multiplex PCR, yet TCRdb's version contains in-frame clones alone and is incomplete. The sample has around 230,000 clones, more than 80% seen once. This TCR derives from a woman aged 35 to 49 with acute COVID-19. Material: PBMCs or T cells enriched from blood (not recorded which). The genes are TRBV21-1 and TRBJ1-5; the table's D call, TRBD1, was not checked against the DNA. TRBV21-1 is assigned pseudogene status. The CDR3 protein is CASSTWDRPQPQHF. The CDR3 coding sequence is TGTGCCAGCAGCACCTGGGACAGGCCACAGCCCCAGCATTTT.